Sequencing of this T cell receptor (beta chain) was carried out in a study of cytomegalovirus exposure and HLA in healthy donors. General study findings and limits: The study put 150 to 200 TCR beta chains on its list as cytomegalovirus-associated. As confirmed in vitro, a few CMV-associated chains were specific for CMV antigens.

For this clone: What it binds is unknown.

The primer mix had 60 Vbeta and 13 Jbeta primers. The data were produced by immunoSEQ multiplex PCR, yet TCRdb's version contains in-frame clones alone and is incomplete. The table includes approximately 150,000 clones, 81% detected once. Germline CDR1 reads MNHEY; CDR2 reads SMNVEV (reference sequence). V lost 2 bases and J lost 2, with 10 bases in between. This CDR3 has 14 amino acids. The rearrangement uses TRBV27 and TRBJ2-7; D possibly corresponds to TRBD1 (5 bases). This clonotype was obtained from a woman aged 50 to 60 in good health and CMV-seronegative. Sequenced material: PBMCs. The CDR3: CASSLGKGAYEQYF. The CDR3 DNA sequence: TGTGCCAGCAGTTTAGGTAAAGGGGCCTACGAGCAGTACTTC.